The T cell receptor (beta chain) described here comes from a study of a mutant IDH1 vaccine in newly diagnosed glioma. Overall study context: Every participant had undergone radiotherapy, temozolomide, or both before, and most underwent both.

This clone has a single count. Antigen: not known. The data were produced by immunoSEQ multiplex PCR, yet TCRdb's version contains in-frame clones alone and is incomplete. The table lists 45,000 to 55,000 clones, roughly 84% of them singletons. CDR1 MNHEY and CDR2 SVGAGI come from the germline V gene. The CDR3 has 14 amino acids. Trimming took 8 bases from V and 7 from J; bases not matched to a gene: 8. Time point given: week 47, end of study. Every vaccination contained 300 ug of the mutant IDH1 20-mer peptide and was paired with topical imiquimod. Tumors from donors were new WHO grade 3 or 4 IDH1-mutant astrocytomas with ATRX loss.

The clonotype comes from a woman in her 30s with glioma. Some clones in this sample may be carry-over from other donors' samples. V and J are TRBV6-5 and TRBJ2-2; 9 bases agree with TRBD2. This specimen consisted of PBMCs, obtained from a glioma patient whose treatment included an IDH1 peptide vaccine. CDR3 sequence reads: CASGIAGESGELFF. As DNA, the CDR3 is TGTGCCAGCGGGATAGCGGGAGAGAGCGGGGAGCTGTTTTTT.